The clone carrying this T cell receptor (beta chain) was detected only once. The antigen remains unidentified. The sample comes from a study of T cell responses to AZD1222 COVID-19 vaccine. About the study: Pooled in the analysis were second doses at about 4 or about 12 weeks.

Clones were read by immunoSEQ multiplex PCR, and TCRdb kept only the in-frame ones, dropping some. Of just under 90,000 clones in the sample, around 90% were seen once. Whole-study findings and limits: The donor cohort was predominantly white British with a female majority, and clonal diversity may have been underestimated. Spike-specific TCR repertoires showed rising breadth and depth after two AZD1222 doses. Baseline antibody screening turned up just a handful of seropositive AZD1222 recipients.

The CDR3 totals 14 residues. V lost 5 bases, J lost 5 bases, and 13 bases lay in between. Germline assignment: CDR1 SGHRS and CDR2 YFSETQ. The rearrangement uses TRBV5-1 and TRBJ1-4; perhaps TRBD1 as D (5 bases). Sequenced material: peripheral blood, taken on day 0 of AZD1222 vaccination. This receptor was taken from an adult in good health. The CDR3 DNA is TGCGCCAGCAGACAGGTGGAAGGGAATGAAAAACTGTTTTTT. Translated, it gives CASRQVEGNEKLFF. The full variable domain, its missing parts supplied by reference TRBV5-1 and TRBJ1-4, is KAGVTQTPRYLIKTRGQQVTLSCSPISGHRSVSWYQQTPGQGLQFLFEYFSETQRNKGNFPGRFSGRQFSNSRSEMNVSTLELGDSALYLCASRQVEGNEKLFFGSGTQLSVL.